This T cell receptor (beta chain) is from a study of blood T cells in healthy people across ages. CDR1 is SQVTM, CDR2 ANQGSEA, per germline. The CDR3 consists of 13 residues. Trimming at V came to 7 bases and at J to 0 bases, leaving 5 bases not matched to a gene. A second PCR of roughly 7 to 11 cycles used a sample-barcoded 5' primer and a J-beta primer mix. TCRdb re-called the 5' RACE reads with MiXCR, one entry per CDR3 protein. The sample lists over a million distinct CDR3 sequences, about 42% seen once, with approximately 4.1% in the top ten. Points from the study as a whole: Roughly linear declines in TCR beta diversity per million T cells occurred with age.

A remark on this clonotype: Its antigen is unidentified.

This chain joins TRBV29-1 and TRBJ1-1; 7 bases are shared with TRBD1. This clonotype originated in a young woman in good health. The specimen was blood. This CDR3 reads CSARGPMNTEAFF. The CDR3 DNA reads as TGCAGCGCTAGGGGGCCCATGAACACTGAAGCTTTCTTT.